What follows is one T cell receptor (beta chain) and its context. These data belong to a study of identical twins. TCRdb analysed the 5' RACE reads with MiXCR anew, one entry per CDR3 protein. The repertoire includes about 700,000 distinct CDR3 sequences, over 8.5% of them detected once, and 0.8% to 1% sits in the top ten. This same sample was also taken into another study, of yellow fever vaccine responses in identical twins.

Sequenced input: PBMCs. The TCR comes from a woman aged 18 to 35 in good health.

CDR3 residues: CASSLSLAGGPNEQFF. The DNA of the CDR3 is TGCGCCAGCAGCCTTTCCCTAGCGGGGGGGCCGAATGAGCAGTTCTTC. V gene TRBV5-1 combines with J gene TRBJ2-1, with TRBD2 matching 12 bases. Per the germline V gene, CDR1 is SGHRS and CDR2 is YFSETQ. CDR3 length equals 16 residues. V was clipped by 4 bases and J by 7 bases; unmatched bases: 9.